A selection of T cell receptor beta chains follows, all from one sample in a study of T cell repertoires in cytomegalovirus infection. Antigens for these TCRs are unknown. TCRdb reanalysed the reads using MiXCR and keeps one entry per CDR3 protein. This sample has 700,000 to 950,000 distinct CDR3 sequences; over 25% occur once, and the top ten carry 12%. This sample comprised cultured CD8+ T cells from PBMCs, obtained from culture after CMV antigen stimulation. These TCRs come from a human donor in good health (CMV status not recorded). Some clones in this sample may be carry-over from other donors' samples. CDR3s include the opening cysteine and the closing phenylalanine or tryptophan. D genes are given only for firm matches. Rows may omit the clone size; those that give it use once, few, many or a size class.

J: TRBJ1-5
V: TRBV27
size: NA
D: TRBD1
CDR3: CASSLDRGPDFPQHF
DNA: TGTGCCAGCAGTTTAGACAGGGGGCCTGACTTTCCCCAGCATTTT

J: TRBJ2-7
V: TRBV20-1
size: NA
D: NA
CDR3: CSARGGPLLSHEQYF
DNA: TGCAGTGCTAGAGGCGGACCCCTACTATCCCACGAGCAGTACTTC

J: TRBJ1-2
V: TRBV19
size: NA
D: NA
CDR3: CASSIANYGYTF
DNA: TGTGCCAGTAGCATAGCTAACTATGGCTACACCTTC

J: TRBJ1-5
V: TRBV20-1
size: NA
D: NA
CDR3: CSARDMGAGSSNQPQHF
DNA: TGCAGTGCTAGAGATATGGGCGCAGGCTCGAGCAATCAGCCCCAGCATTTT

J: TRBJ1-2
V: TRBV7-6
size: NA
D: NA
CDR3: CASSIPTANYGYTF
DNA: TGTGCCAGCAGCATTCCGACAGCTAACTATGGCTACACCTTC

J: TRBJ2-2
V: TRBV7-7
size: NA
D: NA
CDR3: CASSPGPAGYTGELFF
DNA: TGTGCTAGCAGCCCGGGCCCGGCGGGGTACACCGGGGAGCTGTTTTTT

J: TRBJ1-1
V: TRBV12-3/TRBV12-4
size: NA
D: NA
CDR3: CASSFNSANTEAFF
DNA: TGTGCCAGCAGTTTCAACAGCGCGAACACTGAAGCTTTCTTT

J: TRBJ1-5
V: TRBV6-1
size: NA
D: TRBD1
CDR3: CASSEDGTVYSNQPQHF
DNA: TGTGCCAGCAGTGAAGACGGGACAGTCTATAGCAATCAGCCCCAGCATTTT

J: TRBJ2-1
V: TRBV15
size: NA
D: NA
CDR3: CATSRDDAYNEQFF
DNA: TGTGCCACCAGCAGAGATGACGCCTACAATGAGCAGTTCTTC

J: TRBJ1-4
V: TRBV6-1
size: NA
D: NA
CDR3: CASYFREEKLFF
DNA: TGTGCCAGCTACTTCCGGGAAGAAAAACTGTTTTTT

J: TRBJ2-1
V: TRBV19
size: NA
D: NA
CDR3: CASSTQFYNEQFF
DNA: TGTGCCAGTAGTACACAGTTCTACAATGAGCAGTTCTTC

J: TRBJ2-4
V: TRBV7-4
size: NA
D: NA
CDR3: CASSLPLGAENIQYF
DNA: TGTGCCAGCAGCTTACCCTTAGGCGCGGAAAACATTCAGTACTTC

J: TRBJ1-5
V: TRBV12-3/TRBV12-4
size: few
D: NA
CDR3: CASSFEVNSNQPQHF
DNA: TGTGCCAGCAGTTTTGAGGTGAATAGCAATCAGCCCCAGCATTTT

J: TRBJ2-7
V: TRBV4-2
size: NA
D: TRBD2
CDR3: CASSQPGLAASYEQYF
DNA: TGTGCCAGCAGCCAGCCGGGACTAGCGGCTTCCTACGAGCAGTACTTC

J: TRBJ2-2
V: TRBV20-1
size: NA
D: TRBD2
CDR3: CSALSLRLAVNTGELFF
DNA: TGCAGTGCCCTCTCCTTGAGGCTAGCGGTGAACACCGGGGAGCTGTTTTTT

J: TRBJ2-1
V: TRBV19
size: few
D: NA
CDR3: CASSLSHQGLNEQFF
DNA: TGTGCCAGTAGTTTGAGTCACCAGGGCCTCAATGAGCAGTTCTTC

J: TRBJ2-7
V: TRBV6-2/TRBV6-3
size: NA
D: TRBD2
CDR3: CASSYSKVSGAYEQYF
DNA: TGTGCCAGCAGTTACTCGAAGGTTAGCGGGGCCTACGAGCAGTACTTC

J: TRBJ2-7
V: TRBV7-6
size: NA
D: TRBD1
CDR3: CTSSPRGQGYEQYF
DNA: TGTACCAGCAGCCCCAGGGGACAGGGCTACGAGCAGTACTTC

J: TRBJ2-7
V: TRBV20-1
size: many
D: NA
CDR3: CSVATGRIRSGYEQYF
DNA: TGCAGTGTTGCGACAGGCCGGATCCGGTCTGGCTACGAGCAGTACTTC

J: TRBJ2-2
V: TRBV6-5
size: few
D: NA
CDR3: CASSYDAGSNTGELFF
DNA: TGTGCCAGCAGTTACGATGCAGGGTCGAACACCGGGGAGCTGTTTTTT

J: TRBJ1-2
V: TRBV12-3/TRBV12-4
size: many
D: NA
CDR3: CASSLTDDYGYTF
DNA: TGTGCCAGCAGTTTGACAGACGACTATGGCTACACCTTC

J: TRBJ2-1
V: TRBV18
size: NA
D: NA
CDR3: CASSSPQGGVGNEQFF
DNA: TGTGCCAGCTCATCCCCCCAGGGGGGGGTAGGGAATGAGCAGTTCTTC

J: TRBJ2-3
V: TRBV7-8
size: many
D: NA
CDR3: CASSLAPPRGSTDTQYF
DNA: TGTGCCAGCAGCTTAGCCCCACCCCGAGGGAGCACAGATACGCAGTATTTT

J: TRBJ2-1
V: TRBV7-8
size: few
D: NA
CDR3: CASSLEEGGHLYNEQFF
DNA: TGTGCCAGCAGCCTCGAGGAGGGTGGACACCTCTACAATGAGCAGTTCTTC

J: TRBJ1-2
V: TRBV2
size: NA
D: TRBD1
CDR3: CASSELDPGQVTNYGYTF
DNA: TGTGCCAGCAGTGAATTGGATCCGGGACAGGTTACTAACTATGGCTACACCTTC

J: TRBJ2-1
V: TRBV27
size: few
D: NA
CDR3: CASIRQGSLEQFF
DNA: TGTGCCAGCATAAGGCAGGGGAGTTTGGAGCAGTTCTTC

J: TRBJ2-6
V: TRBV5-5
size: NA
D: NA
CDR3: CASSPIARDSGANVLTF
DNA: TGTGCCAGCAGCCCGATCGCCAGGGACTCTGGGGCCAACGTCCTGACTTTC

J: TRBJ2-1
V: TRBV2
size: NA
D: NA
CDR3: CASSEALPVLTTYNEQFF
DNA: TGTGCCAGCAGTGAAGCGCTTCCGGTGTTGACGACCTACAATGAGCAGTTCTTC

J: TRBJ1-4
V: TRBV15
size: NA
D: TRBD1
CDR3: CATSISTGLCEKLFF
DNA: TGTGCCACCAGCATTTCGACAGGGTTGTGTGAAAAACTGTTTTTT

J: TRBJ1-2
V: TRBV6-2/TRBV6-3
size: NA
D: NA
CDR3: CASSPSPGGRNYGYTF
DNA: TGTGCCAGCAGCCCCAGCCCCGGGGGCAGGAACTATGGCTACACCTTC

J: TRBJ2-1
V: TRBV5-4
size: few
D: NA
CDR3: CASSLMEKWVPTGEQFF
DNA: TGTGCCAGCAGCTTGATGGAAAAATGGGTTCCTACGGGTGAGCAGTTCTTC

J: TRBJ2-1
V: TRBV20-1
size: NA
D: NA
CDR3: CSASLRGSFNEQFF
DNA: TGCAGTGCCTCTTTGCGGGGATCCTTCAATGAGCAGTTCTTC

J: TRBJ1-5
V: TRBV12-3/TRBV12-4
size: NA
D: NA
CDR3: CASRKGTRGSQHF
DNA: TGTGCCAGCAGGAAGGGGACGAGGGGGTCCCAGCATTTT

J: TRBJ2-2
V: TRBV9
size: few
D: NA
CDR3: CASSVQPGELFF
DNA: TGTGCCAGCAGCGTACAACCCGGGGAGCTGTTTTTT

J: TRBJ2-6
V: TRBV29-1
size: NA
D: NA
CDR3: CSVKTGISGANVLTF
DNA: TGCAGCGTTAAAACAGGGATCTCTGGGGCCAACGTCCTGACTTTC

J: TRBJ2-1
V: TRBV9
size: NA
D: NA
CDR3: CASSVGGTPNNEQFF
DNA: TGTGCCAGCAGCGTAGGAGGGACCCCTAACAATGAGCAGTTCTTC

J: TRBJ2-1
V: TRBV28
size: NA
D: NA
CDR3: CASSLTLNEQFF
DNA: TGTGCCAGCAGTTTAACACTGAATGAGCAGTTCTTC

J: TRBJ1-1
V: TRBV4-1
size: NA
D: NA
CDR3: CASSQLLRGDTEAFF
DNA: TGCGCCAGCAGCCAACTCCTCAGGGGTGACACTGAAGCTTTCTTT

J: TRBJ1-2
V: TRBV7-9
size: NA
D: NA
CDR3: CASSLDLPGYTF
DNA: TGTGCCAGCAGCTTAGACCTTCCCGGCTACACCTTC

J: TRBJ1-5
V: TRBV6-2/TRBV6-3
size: few
D: TRBD1
CDR3: CASSSNGQANQPQHF
DNA: TGTGCCAGCAGTTCCAATGGACAGGCGAATCAGCCCCAGCATTTT

J: TRBJ2-3
V: TRBV5-4
size: NA
D: TRBD2
CDR3: CASSLGLAAFTDTQYF
DNA: TGTGCCAGCAGCTTGGGACTAGCGGCTTTTACAGATACGCAGTATTTT

J: TRBJ2-2
V: TRBV12-3/TRBV12-4
size: once
D: TRBD2
CDR3: CASSPSGGVRTGELFF
DNA: TGTGCCAGCAGCCCTAGCGGGGGGGTCCGCACCGGGGAGCTGTTTTTT

J: TRBJ2-2
V: TRBV2
size: NA
D: NA
CDR3: CASSYYRSTNTGELFF
DNA: TGTGCCAGCAGTTACTACAGGAGCACGAACACCGGGGAGCTGTTTTTT

J: TRBJ2-5
V: TRBV7-7
size: few
D: NA
CDR3: CASRSGSQETQYF
DNA: TGTGCTAGCAGATCCGGGTCTCAAGAGACCCAGTACTTC

J: TRBJ1-2
V: TRBV6-1
size: NA
D: NA
CDR3: CASSENFLYGYTF
DNA: TGTGCCAGCAGTGAAAACTTTCTGTATGGCTACACCTTC

J: TRBJ2-3
V: TRBV27
size: NA
D: NA
CDR3: CASSLLGSPRRTDTQYF
DNA: TGTGCCAGCAGTTTACTAGGGTCCCCGCGACGCACAGATACGCAGTATTTT

J: TRBJ2-7
V: TRBV27
size: NA
D: TRBD1
CDR3: CASSSPGQAFYEQYF
DNA: TGTGCCAGCAGTTCCCCGGGACAGGCCTTCTACGAGCAGTACTTC

J: TRBJ2-5
V: TRBV7-9
size: NA
D: NA
CDR3: CASSSPSDQETQYF
DNA: TGTGCCAGCAGCTCTCCGAGCGACCAAGAGACCCAGTACTTC

J: TRBJ1-6
V: TRBV4-3
size: NA
D: NA
CDR3: CASSQVQGGGAGSPLHF
DNA: TGCGCCAGCAGCCAAGTGCAAGGAGGGGGTGCGGGGTCACCCCTCCACTTT

J: TRBJ2-3
V: TRBV27
size: NA
D: TRBD2
CDR3: CATTGGATDTQYF
DNA: TGTGCCACCACGGGGGGAGCCACAGATACGCAGTATTTT

J: TRBJ2-7
V: TRBV19
size: NA
D: TRBD1
CDR3: CASSAGQGPAYEQYF
DNA: TGTGCCAGTAGTGCCGGACAGGGGCCTGCCTACGAGCAGTACTTC